This T cell receptor (beta chain) is from a study of monozygotic twins with inflammatory bowel disease. TCRdb reprocessed the 5' RACE reads and reports one entry per CDR3 protein, with no DNA. In all, the sample yields about 200,000 distinct CDR3 sequences. CDR3 length: 15 residues. From germline, CDR1 is SGHTA and CDR2 FQGTGA. Sequenced material: blood. This receptor was taken from a human donor with ulcerative colitis or Crohn's disease, or a healthy co-twin of an affected twin (not recorded which). The chain recombines TRBV7-3 with TRBJ2-1; as DNA is missing, the TRBD2 call by TCRdb cannot be tested. CDR3 in amino acids: CASSPTSGQSIEQFF.